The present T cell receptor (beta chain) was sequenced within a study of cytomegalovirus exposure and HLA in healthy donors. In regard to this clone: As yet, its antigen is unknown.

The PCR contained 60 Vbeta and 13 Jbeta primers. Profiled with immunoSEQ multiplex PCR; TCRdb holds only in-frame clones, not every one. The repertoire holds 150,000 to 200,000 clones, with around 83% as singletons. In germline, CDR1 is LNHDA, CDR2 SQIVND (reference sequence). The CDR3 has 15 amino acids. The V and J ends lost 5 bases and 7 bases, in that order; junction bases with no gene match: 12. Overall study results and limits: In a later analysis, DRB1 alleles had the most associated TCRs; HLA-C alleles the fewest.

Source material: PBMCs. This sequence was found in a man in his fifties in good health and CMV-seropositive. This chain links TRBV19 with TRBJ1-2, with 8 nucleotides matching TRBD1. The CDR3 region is CASSPLGRGPGGYTF. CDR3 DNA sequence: TGTGCCAGTAGTCCCTTAGGCAGGGGGCCGGGTGGCTACACCTTC.